Listed here are 9 T cell receptor beta chains from one sample, sequenced in a study of blood T cells in healthy people across ages. For the second PCR, which ran for roughly 6 to 12 cycles, a sample-barcoded 5' primer and a J-beta primer mix were used. TCRdb re-derived calls from the 5' RACE reads in MiXCR, one entry per CDR3 protein. The data hold hundreds of thousands of distinct CDR3 sequences, with more than 45% observed a single time. The sequencing input was blood. These TCRs come from a woman older than 75 in good health.

This chain joins TRBV18 and TRBJ2-3; tentative D call: TRBD1 (5 bases). CDR3 length equals 14 residues. Germline V gene lookup returns CDR1 KGHSH and CDR2 LQKENI. V was pared by 1 base and J by 1 base, with 6 bases between. The CDR3 loop is CASSPQQGTDTQYF. DNA for the CDR3: TGTGCCAGCTCACCACAACAGGGCACAGATACGCAGTATTTT.

The J gene is TRBJ1-2, the V gene TRBV10-3; D is uncertain. Germline values: CDR1 ENHRY, CDR2 SYGVKD. The CDR3 is made up of 15 amino acids. V dropped 2 bases and J dropped 6 bases, with 16 bases sitting between them. CDR3 sequence (DNA): TGTGCCATCAGTGAGAGGCCTGGGGTGACGGATGGCTACACCTTC. This translates into CAISERPGVTDGYTF.

This clonotype was observed at least ten times. The chain is built from TRBV2 and TRBJ1-5; maybe TRBD1 (6 bases). The CDR3 totals 14 residues. V dropped 4 bases and J dropped 7 bases, with 14 bases sitting between them. CDR1 and CDR2 (germline): SNHLY, FYNNEI. CDR3 region: CASSVGGQGQPQHF. CDR3 nucleotide sequence: TGTGCCAGCAGTGTAGGGGGTCAAGGACAGCCCCAGCATTTT.

This sequence joins TRBV6-5 and TRBJ2-4; D gene ambiguous. The CDR3 has 16 residues. CDR1 is MNHEY, CDR2 SVGAGI, per germline. The V gene lost 5 bases and the J gene lost 2 bases, with 16 bases spanning the gap. In nucleotides, the CDR3 is TGTGCCAGCAGTCCCGGGCCCCGAACGACCAAAAACATTCAGTACTTC. This sequence encodes CASSPGPRTTKNIQYF.

This clonotype occurred many times. V is TRBV5-1 and J is TRBJ1-5; D gene ambiguous. Germline assignment: CDR1 SGHRS and CDR2 YFSETQ. The CDR3 loop spans 14 amino acids. V lost 5 bases, J lost 1 base, and 10 bases lay in between. The chain's CDR3 is CASRGRRSNQPQHF. The DNA for the CDR3 is TGCGCCAGCAGGGGCAGAAGAAGCAATCAGCCCCAGCATTTT.

Ten or more counts support this clonotype. The rearrangement uses TRBV27 and TRBJ1-2, with 8 bases that match TRBD1. With V trimmed by 0 bases and J by 4 bases, 10 bases remained unmatched. The CDR3 runs to 17 residues. CDR1 is MNHEY and CDR2 is SMNVEV in the germline V gene (reference sequence). The DNA of the CDR3 is TGTGCCAGCAGTTTATCGGGGGCAGGGGGCGGGCGCTATGGCTACACCTTC. Translation gives CASSLSGAGGGRYGYTF.

This clonotype was counted at least ten times. V usage is TRBV20-1 and J usage is TRBJ2-1; TRBD2 agrees at 15 bases. Germline assignment: CDR1 DFQATT and CDR2 SNEGSKA (reference sequence). V trimming: 2 bases; J trimming: 9 bases; junction bases outside the gene matches: 8. The CDR3 contains 16 residues. The CDR3 sequence: CSARSGTSGGMSEQFF. As DNA, the CDR3 is TGCAGTGCTAGATCCGGGACTAGCGGGGGGATGAGTGAGCAGTTCTTC.

The chain carries TRBV20-1 and TRBJ2-7, with 9 bases that match TRBD2. V was clipped by 3 bases and J by 2 bases; unmatched bases: 5. Germline lookup yields CDR1 DFQATT and CDR2 SNEGSKA (reference sequence). The CDR3 is 14 amino acids. Written as DNA, the CDR3 is TGCAGTGCTAGTCCGCGGGAGGGCCCCTACGAGCAGTACTTC. This gives the protein CSASPREGPYEQYF.

The chain joins TRBV5-1 to TRBJ2-5; the match to TRBD1 covers 11 bases. Trimming at V came to 3 bases and at J to 11 bases, leaving 6 bases not matched to a gene. The CDR3 is 13 residues long. CDR1 and CDR2 from the germline V gene are SGHRS and YFSETQ. This CDR3 is CASSWTGGNEQYF. The CDR3, as DNA: TGCGCCAGCAGCTGGACAGGGGGCAATGAGCAGTACTTC.